The source of this T cell receptor (beta chain) is a study of cytomegalovirus exposure and HLA in healthy donors. Study-wide findings and caveats: TCR beta V- and J-gene trimming, according to a later analysis, was linked to a missense DCLRE1C variant. According to the study, 180 or so TCR beta chains were cytomegalovirus-associated.

Donors showed nominal health when sampled, although they likely had unrecorded immune exposures. PCR primers comprised 60 Vbeta and 13 Jbeta primers. Sequenced by immunoSEQ multiplex PCR; TCRdb stores in-frame clones only, minus some. This table has around 200,000 clones, roughly 87% appearing once. The CDR3 sequence is 15 residues long. V dropped 1 base and J dropped 7 bases, with 16 bases sitting between them. Per germline, CDR1 KGHSH and CDR2 LQKENI. In regard to this clone: What it recognizes is unknown.

The source is a man aged 45 to 65 in good health and CMV-seronegative. Sequenced material: PBMCs. The V call is TRBV18, the J call TRBJ1-2, with a possible D match to TRBD1 (6 bases). The CDR3, as DNA: TGTGCCAGCTCACCACAGGCCCAGGGGACCCCTGGCTACACCTTC. Protein sequence: CASSPQAQGTPGYTF.